This TCR beta chain was captured in a study of shared clonotypes between healthy human individuals. Turning to the study itself: Donors, aged 18 to 49, were a couple of women and a few men.

Tens of millions of PBMCs were counted before genomic DNA extraction. Germline lookup yields CDR1 GTSNPN and CDR2 SVGIG (reference sequence). Trimming took 5 bases from V and 0 from J, leaving 7 bases between them. The CDR3 sequence is 13 residues long. In its sample, this clone was seen once. Sequencing was performed on unsorted PBMC DNA using ten immunoSEQ deep assay plates. Per the authors' pipeline: Filtering differed because ImmunoSEQ produced junction-only sequences that carried no quality scores. Sequenced by immunoSEQ multiplex PCR; TCRdb stores in-frame clones only, minus some. D and trimming were read from the DNA, whereas the V and J calls and clone size are those reported in that table. The sample includes a few hundred thousand clones, roughly 79% of them seen just once.

This TCR derives from a woman between 40 and 50 years old in good health. Some clones in this sample may be carry-over from other donors' samples. The source material was PBMCs. The chain combines TRBV30 with TRBJ2-2; a possible D gene is TRBD2 (6 bases). CDR3 DNA: TGTGCCTGGCGCGGGACGAACACCGGGGAGCTGTTTTTT. As protein: CAWRGTNTGELFF.